The present TCR beta chain was sequenced within a study of low-dose radiotherapy and immunotherapy resistance in tumors. For the study at large: Cohort 2's total reached 13 Gy over 26 weeks, at 1 Gy per fraction every two weeks.

This clonotype was recorded many times. V gave up 6 bases and J gave up 0 bases, with 15 bases separating them. Germline CDR1 DFQATT, CDR2 SNEGSKA (reference sequence). There are 14 residues in the CDR3. The sample's time point: before trial treatment. Donors received a regimen that comprised nivolumab, ipilimumab, aspirin, low-dose cyclophosphamide and low-dose radiotherapy. Each patient who was eligible had an advanced solid tumor with no tumor-infiltrating lymphocytes. TRAV- and TRBV-specific primers primed first-strand cDNA, covering alpha and beta chains. Both a constant-region primer and a V-primer adapter served to amplify TCRs across roughly 20 PCR cycles. Following isolation, mRNA was amplified via in vitro transcription. TCRdb recomputed calls from the reads with MiXCR, one row per CDR3 protein. This table holds fewer than 95,000 distinct CDR3 sequences, roughly 9% found once.

The source material was PBMCs, sampled before treatment. The V gene is TRBV20-1, the J gene TRBJ2-7, with D hard to call. This receptor was obtained from a male donor with prostate cancer. The CDR3 spells CSASSLDHSYEQYF. The CDR3 bases are TGCAGTGCCTCGTCCCTCGATCACTCCTACGAGCAGTACTTC.